Below are 8 T cell receptor beta chains sequenced from a single sample in a study of T-cell memory formation after mild COVID-19. TCRdb independently ran MiXCR on the 5' RACE reads; one entry per CDR3 protein. The table includes around 370,000 distinct CDR3 sequences, roughly 21% detected once. Sequences were obtained from PBMCs or a T cell subset sorted from them (not recorded which). All receptors come from an adult woman who had mild COVID-19 (a few samples of this study predate the infection). Cell type and time point are not known.

The chain combines TRBV4-1 with TRBJ2-7, with D unclear. V lost 4 bases and J 2 bases, leaving 15 bases between the germline ends. Germline V gene lookup returns CDR1 MGHRA and CDR2 YSYEKL. The CDR3 has 15 residues. DNA of the CDR3: TGCGCCAGCAGCCTCGATAGGCCAGGACCCTACGAGCAGTACTTC. Protein product: CASSLDRPGPYEQYF.

This clonotype was picked up a small number of times. J is TRBJ2-1 and V is TRBV2; 8 bases match TRBD1. Losses at the gene ends were 6 bases for V and 4 bases for J; bases not matched to a gene: 5. Germline lookup yields CDR1 SNHLY and CDR2 FYNNEI. This CDR3 contains 14 residues. CDR3 nucleotide sequence: TGTGCCAGCAGATGGAGGGACAGGTACAATGAGCAGTTCTTC. This sequence encodes CASRWRDRYNEQFF.

CDR3 sequence reads: CATSADGGGTEAFF. CDR3 bases: TGTGCCACCTCGGCCGATGGGGGAGGTACTGAAGCTTTCTTT. The chain combines TRBV15 with TRBJ1-1; tentatively, D is TRBD1 (5 bases). The CDR3 is made up of 14 amino acids. Germline CDR1 LNHNV, CDR2 YYDKDF (reference sequence). V shed 8 bases and J shed 5 bases, with 18 bases lying between them.

This clonotype was counted only a few times. The chain links TRBV4-3 to TRBJ1-2; tentative D call: TRBD1 (5 bases). This CDR3 region has 15 residues. Per germline, CDR1 LGHNA and CDR2 YSLEER. The ends were cut back, 1 base at V and 0 bases at J, with 9 bases in the middle. DNA for the CDR3: TGCGCCAGCAGCCAAGGAGGGGCGTCTAACTATGGCTACACCTTC. Amino acid sequence: CASSQGGASNYGYTF.

The chain joins TRBV5-1 to TRBJ1-1; maybe TRBD1 (5 bases). Per germline, CDR1 SGHRS and CDR2 YFSETQ. Trimming stripped 4 bases from V and 1 base from J, with 11 bases between. The CDR3 has 14 amino acids. The CDR3 here is CASSPGGQNTEAFF. DNA of the CDR3: TGCGCCAGCAGCCCAGGAGGACAGAACACTGAAGCTTTCTTT.

The chain combines TRBV7-3 with TRBJ1-2, with a possible D match to TRBD1 (6 bases). The germline V gene encodes CDR1 SGHTA and CDR2 FQGTGA. V was clipped by 3 bases and J by 8 bases, with 13 bases between them. This CDR3 is 13 amino acids long. The DNA for the CDR3 is TGTGCCAGCAGCTTTGGCAGGGGAATGGGCTACACCTTC. Residues: CASSFGRGMGYTF.

J is TRBJ2-3 and V is TRBV12-3 or TRBV12-4, with 14 bases matching TRBD2. J lost 6 bases, V lost 6 bases, and 17 bases had no gene match. CDR3 length: 19 residues. The DNA of the CDR3 is TGTGCCAGCAGCCCCGGACTAGCGGGGGGCTGGGGAGGTCCGGATACGCAGTATTTT. Translation gives CASSPGLAGGWGGPDTQYF.

The gene calls are TRBV19 and TRBJ1-5; no reliable D call. CDR3 size: 15 residues. Germline V gene lookup returns CDR1 LNHDA and CDR2 SQIVND (reference sequence). V lost 2 bases to trimming and J lost 4 bases, with 12 bases between them. Here the CDR3 reads CASSILNGPNQPQHF. In nucleotides, the CDR3 is TGTGCCAGTAGTATATTGAATGGGCCTAATCAGCCCCAGCATTTT.